Following are 2 T cell receptor beta chains from one sample sequenced in a study of CD8 T cells in ankylosing spondylitis. TCRdb re-analysed the 5' RACE reads in MiXCR, keeping a single row per CDR3 protein. The profile shows hundreds of thousands of distinct CDR3 sequences, about 25% of them singletons. Broader study findings: A TCR beta motif made of fewer than ten highly homologous variants seemed typical of ankylosing spondylitis blood.

For these receptors, no antigen is known. The sequenced material came from blood, either unsorted or a sorted T cell fraction (not recorded which). These TCRs come from a male donor with ankylosing spondylitis.

There are a few counts of this clonotype. The rearrangement joins TRBV7-9 to TRBJ2-1; 11 bases agree with TRBD2. The germline V gene encodes CDR1 SEHNR and CDR2 FQNEAQ (reference sequence). The CDR3 sequence is 17 residues long. V shed 5 bases, J shed 3 bases, and the junction held 9 bases outside the gene matches. CDR3 amino acids: CASSPPSGRTGYNEQFF. The CDR3 DNA is TGTGCCAGCAGCCCCCCTAGCGGGAGGACCGGCTACAATGAGCAGTTCTTC.

This clonotype was detected only a few times. This chain uses TRBV5-1 with TRBJ1-4; D is perhaps TRBD1 (5 bases). The CDR3 has 16 residues. V was trimmed by 0 bases and J by 6 bases, leaving 15 bases between them. Germline CDR1 reads SGHRS; CDR2 reads YFSETQ. CDR3 in amino acids: CASSLVRAGPDEKLFF. The CDR3 bases are TGCGCCAGCAGCTTGGTTCGTGCAGGGCCGGATGAAAAACTGTTTTTT. Looking up the rest from reference TRBV5-1 and TRBJ1-4 gives the full variable domain: KAGVTQTPRYLIKTRGQQVTLSCSPISGHRSVSWYQQTPGQGLQFLFEYFSETQRNKGNFPGRFSGRQFSNSRSEMNVSTLELGDSALYLCASSLVRAGPDEKLFFGSGTQLSVL.